This T cell receptor (beta chain) was captured by sequencing in a study of control samples from healthy donors and cancer patients. CDR3 size: 14 residues. V dropped 0 bases and J dropped 3 bases, with 5 bases sitting between them. Germline V gene lookup returns CDR1 SGHTA and CDR2 FQGTGA. Generated by immunoSEQ multiplex PCR, the TCRdb table keeps only in-frame clones and is missing some. The sample consists of about 170,000 clones, 91% of them appearing once. The sequence derives from a woman aged 40 to 55 in good health. The chain uses TRBV7-3 and TRBJ2-2; D unresolved. The sample taken for sequencing was blood. This CDR3 reads CASSLTSDTGELFF. The CDR3 DNA reads TGTGCCAGCAGCTTAACTTCGGACACCGGGGAGCTGTTTTTT.